This TCR beta chain was retrieved from a study of cytomegalovirus exposure and HLA in healthy donors (dated by TCRdb to about 2017). Context from the whole study: An earlier analysis of approximately 640 of the donors reported approximately 300 Gb of sequence data and 100 million to 140 million unique TCR beta sequences from 150 million to 200 million T cells. An early release covering roughly 640 HLA-typed donors comprised approximately 290 gigabases of sequencing data and tens of millions of unique TCR sequences. The genetic ancestry cluster associated with self-reported Caucasian donors included 81% of the roughly 390 genotyped donors. The study aimed to test whether cataloging public T cell receptors could reveal signatures of past pathogen exposure. The study profiled the T cell repertoires of about 720 subjects by immunosequencing and related them to cytomegalovirus serostatus. A separate validation cohort of more than 100 different subjects was used in addition to the roughly 670-subject first cohort. To predict cytomegalovirus infection status, the study combined high-throughput TCR immunosequencing, statistical association of individual TCRs with disease status, and machine learning. A later analysis re-examined previously published TCR beta repertoires from more than 600 donors and added high-resolution HLA genotyping to investigate patterns of TCR occurrence. Rather than drawing on any new phenotypic data, the later analysis identified candidate immune exposures from TCR beta sequences and the way those sequences occurred across donors. To decide whether each TCR beta V gene segment behaved as functional or pseudogenic, an earlier analysis of some 600 of the donors relied on high-throughput TCR beta sequencing. Donor age, sex, ethnicity and CMV serostatus were compiled alongside the repertoire data. A later genetic analysis used genome-wide SNP genotypes for about 55% of the 666 donors, treating that subset as a discovery cohort. All discovery cohort repertoires had been generated using a single sequencing platform. Both class I and class II loci were covered by HLA typing, at four-digit resolution. The number of typed donors differed by locus: roughly 629-640 for A, B, C, DRB1 and DQB1; approximately 530 for DQA1; approximately 600 for DPA1; and around 470 for DPB1. A few DR-DQ haplotypes were treated as single units for association and clustering because of strong linkage in the cohort. Across some 400 genotyped donors of the cohort, an average of about 240,000 unique TCR beta nucleotide sequences per donor were sequenced, and roughly a sixth of those sequences were non-productive.

Study-wide conclusions, independent of this receptor: A later genetic analysis associated a missense DCLRE1C variant with V-gene and J-gene trimming of TCR beta chains, and an independent cohort replicated the association. Cytomegalovirus status was reported to be diagnosed by the classifier with high specificity and sensitivity in both the original and validation cohorts. While some public TCRs were present in many individuals, most TCR sequences turned up only very rarely across donors. A later analysis found that TCR association rates varied across HLA loci, with DRB1 alleles showing the most associated TCRs and HLA-C alleles the fewest. The only immune exposure information available for the cohort was CMV serostatus. The study gave a list of over 150 TCR beta chains associated with cytomegalovirus. Roughly uniform sequencing depth across donors was assumed in presence/absence analyses, although this assumption may not hold. In a later analysis, HLA-associated TCR beta chains were found to be more clonally expanded and to have lower generation probabilities than equally common non-associated chains. Three of the identified cytomegalovirus-associated TCR beta chains were confirmed in vitro to be specific for cytomegalovirus antigens. Broadly in line with IMGT annotations, most TCR beta V segments showed up in productive rearrangements about 87% or about 30% of the time in an earlier analysis of several hundred of the donors. Compared with the roughly 700-donor mean, donors in an Asian-associated ancestry cluster had fewer N-insertions in productive TCRs, according to a later genetic analysis. Several of the top co-occurrence clusters appeared to be linked to parvovirus B19, influenza, CMV and Epstein-Barr virus, according to a later analysis. Some IMGT-functional V segments, including TRBV6-2 and TRBV6-3, could not be distinguished by the 87-base-pair reads and were therefore excluded. Because some donors lacked HLA typing at each locus, the association tests relied only on the typed subset. A later analysis found that most CMV-associated TCR beta chains appeared HLA-restricted, with HLA associations seemingly driven largely by CMV exposure. A group of highly shared sequence variants was considered likely to be a technical artifact of the sequencing pipeline. The authors suggested that the approach could potentially be extended to other disease states and immunological phenotypes. When HLA alleles, especially DR and DQ, strongly co-occurred, TCR associations were difficult to assign to individual alleles. In a later analysis, over 15,000 TCR beta sequences were associated with specific HLA alleles at a false discovery rate of 0.05. Roughly 15 rarely observed V segments, including chromosome 9 orphons, were excluded from the earlier analysis of several hundred of the donors because counts were too low. A further reported finding was that TCR beta sequences accurately predicted the HLA-A and HLA-B alleles for most subjects in the first cohort. This cohort had only TCR beta chains sequenced, and the lack of alpha or paired-chain data limited which features could be detected. Linkage disequilibrium might explain the correlated functional status among segregating V segments, but an unknown experimental factor could not be excluded.

In total, approximately 690 healthy bone marrow donors made up the cohort. All cohort members were sampled while nominally healthy, although unrecorded immune exposures were likely present. The donor was CMV seropositive and belonged to the group of 250 to 300 seropositive cohort members. A peripheral blood sample was collected from each donor, and TCR beta sequencing was performed on peripheral blood mononuclear cells. Genomic DNA extraction from the blood cell samples was performed with the Qiagen DNeasy Blood Extraction Kit. Receptor libraries were prepared by the immunoSEQ multiplex PCR assay. For the multiplex PCR, a mixture combining 60 forward primers for TCR Vbeta segments and 13 reverse primers for TCR Jbeta segments was used. The CDR3 region of rearranged TCR beta genes was amplified from genomic DNA by a multiplex PCR assay. Amplified TCR beta libraries were sequenced as 87-base-pair reads on the Illumina HiSeq System. The original methods were these. Across the 600 to 700 repertoires, a later analysis counted roughly 77 million unique TCR beta chains, 9.5 million to 12 million of which were shared by at least two donors. Raw reads were error-corrected and collapsed into unique sequences with a nearest-neighbor algorithm that merged closely related sequences to remove PCR and sequencing errors. Alignment of CDR3 sequences to IMGT reference sequences was used to assign V, D and J gene segments. For a sequence to be retained, a match of at least six nucleotides to both a V gene segment and a J gene segment was required. Rearrangements were classified as productive when the CDR3 lacked stop codons and remained in frame with V and J, and all other rearrangements were classified as non-productive. CDR3 was defined according to IMGT convention as the region running from the second conserved V-encoded cysteine to the conserved J-encoded phenylalanine. In an earlier analysis of roughly 580 of the donors, sequences lacking an unambiguous match to a single V gene segment were excluded. In an earlier analysis of 587 of the donors, V segments were called functional above 56.7% productive rearrangements and were called segregating when the between-donor standard deviation exceeded 5%. A statistical classification framework was developed to diagnose cytomegalovirus status using the catalog of TCR beta chain sequences. In a later analysis, TCR nucleotide sequences were compared against IMGT/GENE-DB human TR gene sequences so that V and J genes could be assigned. A later analysis assigned CDR3 sequences and most-parsimonious VDJ recombination scenarios with the TCRdist pipeline. In a later analysis, each TCR beta chain was defined by its CDR3 amino acid sequence together with its V-gene family, and reads without a unique V-gene family were excluded. A later analysis removed over 500 highly shared, low-generation-probability nucleotide sequences to deal with suspected cross-contamination and a sequencing artifact. In a later analysis, a clonal expansion index for each public chain was calculated from normalized within-repertoire ranks of inferred template counts. A later analysis computed generation probabilities with a VDJ recombination model fitted to out-of-frame rearrangements, and checked the results against IGoR. A later analysis scored TCR-TCR, TCR-HLA and TCR-CMV co-occurrence with hypergeometric tests, applying a repertoire-size bias correction to TCR pairs. To estimate false discovery rates, a later analysis permuted the HLA or CMV assignments 20 times. A later analysis grouped co-occurring TCRs with DBSCAN, adding TCRdist sequence similarity when clustering within HLA-allele-positive subsets. Repertoires with fewer than 30,000 or more than 120,000 public chains were left out of co-occurrence clustering, as were about 5 repertoires with anomalous nucleotide sharing. This is the immuneACCESS table as TCRdb keeps it, with only in-frame sequences that have V and J called. A part of the clones is gone; compared with another copy, unresolved V genes explain less than half, and the rest is unexplained. From that table come the V and J calls and clone size; the DNA was used to work out D and trimming. Here the sample has around 70,000 clones; roughly 80% occur a single time. 3% of the sample is in the top ten clones.

As to this clone: No cognate antigen has been identified for it. There are no base qualities to consult, and no much larger clone falls within one base.

Per the germline V gene (reference sequence), GTSNPN is the CDR1 and SVGIG is the CDR2. Measured from the cysteine to the phenylalanine, the CDR3 is 14 residues long. Only the CDR3 DNA stays, 42 bases, in frame from base 1. V drops 4 bases and J drops 2 bases, leaving 13 bases in between. This sequence originates from a girl aged 5-17 years in good health and CMV-seropositive. The rearranged chain carries TRBV30 and TRBJ2-3; perhaps TRBD1 is the D gene, with 5 bases matching. What was sequenced was PBMCs. This receptor carries the CDR3 CAWTQTEHTDTQYF. The sequenced DNA is TGTGCCTGGACCCAGACAGAGCACACAGATACGCAGTATTTT.